This T cell receptor beta chain was captured in a study of OX40 agonist ivuxolimab in advanced cancers. As for the study more broadly: Ivuxolimab was an agonistic, fully human IgG2 monoclonal antibody directed against OX40 (CD134), a costimulatory receptor. Prior anti-PD-1, anti-PD-L1 or anti-CTLA-4 therapy was permitted, and 30% to 45% of dose-escalation patients had received checkpoint inhibitors. Intravenous ivuxolimab was administered to patients every 2 weeks at six dose levels: 0.01, 0.1, 0.3, 1.5, 3 and 10 mg/kg. Of the 50 to 55 dose-escalation patients, hepatocellular carcinoma was present in roughly 19, melanoma in approximately 15, renal cell carcinoma in 9 and head and neck cancer in 9. In the dose-escalation cohort, 82.7% of patients were male, and the mean age was approximately 64 years, with a range of about 20 to 79. The purpose of peripheral TCRbeta sequencing was to test whether ivuxolimab changed TCR sequence diversity and led to clonal T-cell expansion. Partial responses were achieved by three dose-escalation patients, of whom one had hepatocellular carcinoma and two had cutaneous melanoma. The paper describes the monotherapy dose-escalation part (N = 52 patients) of the phase I trial of ivuxolimab. Overall results and qualifications from the work: Low levels of normalized T-cell clonal expansion were also seen in some patients who did not respond. After ivuxolimab, more expanded clones were found on average in CD8+ T cells than in CD4+ T cells. Partial responders in the 0.1-3.0 mg/kg groups had among the lowest normalized peripheral clonal expansion, especially among CD8+ T cells. Antigen specificity was not determined for the clonally expanded peripheral T cells. At doses of 0.1 to 3.0 mg/kg, clonal expansion of both CD4+ and CD8+ blood T cells was observed from baseline to week 6.

In this sample, this clone turned up a few times. What antigen it recognizes has not been identified. Per-base quality was not reported, and no clone a single base away is much larger than it. Patients with autoimmune disease history or receiving systemic immunosuppression were excluded from the trial. Peripheral blood for TCR sequencing was collected from all dose cohorts at baseline, on cycle 4 day 1, and on cycle 7 day 1. The samples were taken from a phase I, first-in-human, multicenter, open-label dose-escalation trial of ivuxolimab. The trial enrolled adults with locally advanced or metastatic head and neck squamous cell, hepatocellular, melanoma or renal cell carcinoma. Before TCR sequencing, CD4+ T cells and CD8+ T cells from peripheral blood were sorted into separate populations. The CDR3 runs 17 amino acids, cysteine and phenylalanine included. Left in the record is the CDR3 DNA by itself, 51 bases read in frame from the first base. From a lookup of the germline V gene, CDR1 and CDR2 are LGHNA and YSLEER. The junction carries 22 bases between V and J, which are trimmed by 5 bases and 2 bases respectively.

To sequence the TCRbeta CDR3 region, genomic DNA was isolated from the sorted cells. The immunoSEQ Assay was used to sequence the TCRbeta CDR3 regions. Not all clones reach the TCRdb copy of this immuneACCESS table, which keeps in-frame sequences only. Checked studies attribute under half of the gap to unresolved V genes and leave the rest unexplained. The sample has about 87,000 clones on record, approximately 87% of them singletons. Around 1.5% of the sample comes from the top ten. The chain links TRBV4-3 with TRBJ2-7; matching of 5 bases hints at TRBD1 as the D gene. Sample: CD4+ or CD8+ T cells sorted from blood, taken in a trial of the OX40 agonist ivuxolimab. The receptor was derived from an adult with an advanced solid tumor such as melanoma, head and neck, liver or kidney cancer. The DNA is TGCGCCAGCAGCTACACCAGGGATCAGGGATCTCCCTACGAGCAGTACTTC. Translation gives CASSYTRDQGSPYEQYF.